This T cell receptor beta chain stems from a study of shared clonotypes between healthy human individuals. Study findings and constraints: Expectations were that clonotype sharing among donors would be affected by sequencing depth.

Trimming shortened V by 5 bases and J by 6 bases, and 13 bases separated the two germline ends. Germline loops: CDR1 MDHEN, CDR2 SYDVKM. CDR3 length: 13 amino acids. Clones were read by immunoSEQ multiplex PCR, and TCRdb kept only the in-frame ones, dropping some. The data show 2 million to 3 million clones, 80% to 95% seen once. A word on this clone: Its antigen is not identified.

What was sequenced was naive CD4+ T cells from PBMCs. The sample's subset: CD45RA+ positively selected. The chain joins TRBV28 to TRBJ1-1; D unclear. This TCR was sampled from a young man in good health. Some clones in this sample may be carry-over from other donors' samples. CDR3 in DNA: TGTGCCAGCAGTCCCATCAATAACGCTGAAGCTTTCTTT. This translates into CASSPINNAEAFF.